This paragraph reports one T cell receptor beta chain. This clone's antigen is unknown. No qualities accompany the bases; no much larger clone lies one base away. V lost 0 bases and J lost 7 bases; the stretch between them is 12 bases long. CDR1 is given as GTSNPN and CDR2 as SVGIG, both from the germline V gene (reference sequence). Counted from cysteine to phenylalanine, this CDR3 has 13 amino acids. The retained sequence is limited to the CDR3, 39 bases, with the frame set at the first base. The Qiagen DNeasy kit was used to extract genomic DNA from unsorted PBMCs and from the negatively selected CD4+ and CD8+ fractions. Amplification of TCR beta CDR3 regions was done by immunoSEQ multiplex PCR with primers that anneal to V and J segments. A synthetic immune receptor repertoire was used to minimize amplification bias, and any remaining bias was removed computationally after sequencing. Per the original workflow: Repertoire diversity was quantified as the Shannon entropy index using custom Python scripts. The unsorted, CD4+ and CD8+ repertoires were each analyzed separately, with the exception of combined analyses, where CD4+ and CD8+ sequences were merged in silico. Clonal expansion was defined as at least a 2-fold frequency increase after treatment relative to C1D1, with a pseudocount of 0.5 for undetected baseline clones. Clones with 0 or 1 copy at C1D1 were defined as singleton clones, while clones with 2 or more copies were defined as non-singleton clones. Clones expanded in unsorted samples were annotated as CD4+, CD8+ or unknown by matching protein sequences in sorted samples from the same patient. Wilcoxon tests were applied to paired samples to test diversity changes from C1D1 to C4D1. TCRdb provides this immuneACCESS table in a form limited to in-frame rearrangements. Some clones are lacking; in checked studies, under half of them reflect an unresolved V gene, and why the rest are absent is not known. The DNA was the basis for D and trimming; V, J and clone size are from that table. The sample table records some 8,500 clones; roughly 84% of these occur just once. Of the sample, 9% to 14% falls within the top ten clones.

The data derive from a study of PD-1 blockade in classical Hodgkin lymphoma (dated by TCRdb to about 2020). About the full investigation: Nivolumab dosing was 3 mg/kg intravenously every 2 weeks, continuing until either disease progression or unacceptable toxicity. The study used CyTOF and TCR beta sequencing to define a peripheral blood immune signature of response to PD-1 blockade in classical Hodgkin lymphoma. What the research found in general, with its limitations: Baseline TCR diversity was reported as lower in newly diagnosed patients than in healthy donors, and lower still in relapsed/refractory patients. The study was restricted to a single clinical trial cohort, and the causes of repertoire differences, possibly disease activity or prior therapy, were left undefined. By C4D1, a significant rise was seen in CD4+ TCR diversity but not in CD8+ TCR diversity (p=0.0027 vs p=0.16), and the rise was most apparent among complete responders (p=0.02). Lower diversity was seen in patients whose nivolumab began less than 1 year after ASCT, and these patients were left out of later analyses so that immune reconstitution would not confound the results. Trial patients with a complete response had baseline diversity similar to that of newly diagnosed patients, while partial responders and progressors had significantly lower diversity.

Interpreted using the paper, the time point label stands for: cycle 1 day 1 (C1D1), immediately before nivolumab initiation. Every trial patient had relapsed following autologous stem cell transplantation, and prior brentuximab vedotin exposure was what differed among cohorts A, B and C. CD4+ T cells were purified from thawed PBMCs by magnetic negative selection with a Miltenyi CD4+ T cell isolation kit. The trial cohort comprised 56 patients with relapsed/refractory classical Hodgkin lymphoma whose best overall responses were complete response, partial response or progressive disease. In the multi-cohort phase II CheckMate 205 trial, trial patients received single-agent nivolumab. An independent review committee assessed best overall response by applying the 2007 International Working Group response criteria. Trial PBMCs were collected immediately before nivolumab initiation (C1D1) and during therapy at cycle 2 day 1 and cycle 4 day 1. Peripheral blood was collected in 8 mL Vacutainer Cell Preparation Tubes, from which PBMCs were isolated by centrifugation and then cryopreserved. Purified CD4+ and CD8+ fractions were prepared only for cases with an additional available PBMC sample. On LS columns in a quadroMACS separator, the magnetically labelled cells were depleted, and the flow-through was collected as the purified fraction.

The source is a human donor with classical Hodgkin lymphoma. The chain is encoded by TRBV30 joined to TRBJ1-1; TRBD1 is perhaps the D gene, given 5 matching bases. The sample consisted of CD4+ T cells from blood, taken at baseline. DNA sequence: TGTGCCTGGAGTGTAGCCAGGGTCGGTGAAGCTTTCTTT. Translated, it gives CAWSVARVGEAFF.